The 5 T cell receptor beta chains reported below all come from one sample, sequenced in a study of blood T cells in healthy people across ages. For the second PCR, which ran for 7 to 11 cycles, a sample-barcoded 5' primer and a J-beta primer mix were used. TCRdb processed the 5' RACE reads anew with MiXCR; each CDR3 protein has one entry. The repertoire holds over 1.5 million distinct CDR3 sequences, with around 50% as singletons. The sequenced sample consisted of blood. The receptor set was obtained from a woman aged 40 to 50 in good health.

CDR3 residues: CASSVGIADTQYF. The CDR3 DNA reads TGTGCCAGCAGTGTTGGAATAGCAGATACGCAGTATTTT. V usage is TRBV12-3 or TRBV12-4 and J usage is TRBJ2-3; D call uncertain. CDR3 length equals 13 residues. The V end was cut by 5 bases, the J end by 4 bases, with 10 bases between.

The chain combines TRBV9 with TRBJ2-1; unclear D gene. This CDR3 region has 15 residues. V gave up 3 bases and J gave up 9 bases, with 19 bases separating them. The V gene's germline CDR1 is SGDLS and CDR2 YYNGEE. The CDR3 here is CASSASRATISEQFF. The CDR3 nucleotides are TGTGCCAGCAGCGCCTCTAGGGCAACAATAAGTGAGCAGTTCTTC.

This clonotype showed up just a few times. This chain's CDR3 is CASSTRTGIMHEQYF. The CDR3 bases are TGTGCCAGCAGCACTCGGACAGGGATAATGCACGAGCAGTACTTC. V gene TRBV7-2 combines with J gene TRBJ2-5, with TRBD1 matching over 8 bases. The J call may be mistaken, given a closer DNA end match to TRBJ2-7. The CDR3 loop spans 15 amino acids. Germline V gene sequence: CDR1 SGHTA, CDR2 FQGNSA.

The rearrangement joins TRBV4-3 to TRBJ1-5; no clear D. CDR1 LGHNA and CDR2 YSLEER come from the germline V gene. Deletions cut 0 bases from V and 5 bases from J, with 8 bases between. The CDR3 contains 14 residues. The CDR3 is CASSQDYRDQPQHF. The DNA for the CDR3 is TGCGCCAGCAGCCAAGACTACCGGGATCAGCCCCAGCATTTT.

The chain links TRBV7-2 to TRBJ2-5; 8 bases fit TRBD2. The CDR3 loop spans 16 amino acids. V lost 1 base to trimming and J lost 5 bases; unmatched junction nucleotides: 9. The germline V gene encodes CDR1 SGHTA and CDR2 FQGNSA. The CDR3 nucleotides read TGTGCCAGCAGCTTAGGGCCGCCGGGGGGGCGGGAGACCCAGTACTTC. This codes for CASSLGPPGGRETQYF.